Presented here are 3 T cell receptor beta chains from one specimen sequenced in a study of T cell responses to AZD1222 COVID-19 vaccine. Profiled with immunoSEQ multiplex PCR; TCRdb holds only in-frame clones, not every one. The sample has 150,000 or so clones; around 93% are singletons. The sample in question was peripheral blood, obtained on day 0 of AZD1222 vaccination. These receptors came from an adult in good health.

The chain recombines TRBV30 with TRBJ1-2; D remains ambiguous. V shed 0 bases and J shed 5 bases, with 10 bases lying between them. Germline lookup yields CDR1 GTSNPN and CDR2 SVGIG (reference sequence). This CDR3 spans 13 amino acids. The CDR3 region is CAWSVGPVYGYTF. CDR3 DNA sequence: TGTGCCTGGAGTGTAGGGCCGGTTTATGGCTACACCTTC.

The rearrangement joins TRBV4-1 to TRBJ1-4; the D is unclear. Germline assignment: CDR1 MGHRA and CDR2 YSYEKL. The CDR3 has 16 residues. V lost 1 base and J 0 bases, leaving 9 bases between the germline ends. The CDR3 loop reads CASSQGSQATNEKLFF. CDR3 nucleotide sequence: TGCGCCAGCAGCCAAGGGTCCCAGGCAACTAATGAAAAACTGTTTTTT.

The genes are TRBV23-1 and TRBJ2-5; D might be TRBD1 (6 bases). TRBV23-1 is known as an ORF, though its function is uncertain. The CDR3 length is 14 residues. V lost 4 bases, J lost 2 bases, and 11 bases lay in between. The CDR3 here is CASSPWTEQETQYF. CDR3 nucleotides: TGCGCCAGCAGTCCTTGGACAGAACAAGAGACCCAGTACTTC.